This T cell receptor beta chain was observed in a study of blood T cell repertoires in COVID-19. Profiled with immunoSEQ multiplex PCR; TCRdb holds only in-frame clones, not every one. This sample has roughly 100,000 clones, with 86% found just once. This CDR3 has 15 residues. V was clipped by 5 bases and J by 0 bases; unmatched bases: 5. Germline CDR1 and CDR2: SGHNT and YENEEA. This clone showed up just once. Sequencing used peripheral blood. The clonotype was recovered from a man at least 80 years old with acute or convalescent COVID-19. The chain combines TRBV11-3 with TRBJ2-7; 9 bases match TRBD2. The CDR3 sequence is CASSLLAGSSYEQYF. The DNA for the CDR3 is TGTGCCAGCAGCCTTCTAGCGGGGAGCTCCTACGAGCAGTACTTC.